The 10 T cell receptor beta chains reported below all come from one sample, sequenced in a study of blood T cell repertoires in COVID-19. Profiled with immunoSEQ multiplex PCR; TCRdb holds only in-frame clones, not every one. Among about 57,000 clones, 70% to 80% were seen once, and the ten largest hold 32%. Sample: peripheral blood. These receptor sequences come from a human donor in a cohort sampled during active COVID-19.

CDR3 sequence (DNA): TGTGCCAGCAGTCCCGGGACAGGGGTTTTTCAACCCCAGCATTTT. Protein sequence: CASSPGTGVFQPQHF. This chain uses TRBV28 with TRBJ1-5; 10 bases agree with TRBD1. This CDR3 is 15 amino acids long. CDR1 is MDHEN, CDR2 SYDVKM, per germline. Losses at the gene ends were 5 bases for V and 10 bases for J; bases not matched to a gene: 11. Looking up the rest from reference TRBV28 and TRBJ1-5 gives the full variable domain: DVKVTQSSRYLVKRTGEKVFLECVQDMDHENMFWYRQDPGLGLRLIYFSYDVKMKEKGDIPEGYSVSREKKERFSLILESASTNQTSMYLCASSPGTGVFQPQHFGDGTRLSIL.

The V call is TRBV11-3, the J call TRBJ2-7, with 7 nucleotides matching TRBD2. The CDR3 consists of 12 residues. The germline gives CDR1 SGHNT, CDR2 YENEEA. The V gene end was trimmed by 6 bases and the J gene end by 5 bases; junction bases not matched to a gene: 4. The CDR3 sequence is CASRGGIHEQYF. CDR3 DNA sequence: TGTGCCAGCAGGGGGGGGATCCACGAGCAGTACTTC.

This chain joins TRBV12-3 or TRBV12-4 and TRBJ1-1; D unresolved. V lost 5 bases, J lost 1 base, and 8 bases lay in between. The CDR3 contains 13 residues. CDR3: CASSPTTNTEAFF. The CDR3, as DNA: TGTGCCAGCAGTCCGACAACGAACACTGAAGCTTTCTTT.

This sequence joins TRBV13 and TRBJ2-1, with D possibly TRBD2 on 5 matching bases. The V gene lost 4 bases and the J gene lost 5 bases, with 18 bases spanning the gap. CDR3 length: 16 amino acids. Germline V gives CDR1 PRHDT, CDR2 FYEKMQ (reference sequence). The CDR3 DNA reads TGTGCCAGCAGCTCCAGAGGGAGACGGGTTAACAATGAGCAGTTCTTC. Protein sequence: CASSSRGRRVNNEQFF.

This clone turned up a few times. V is TRBV7-3 and J is TRBJ2-5; tentative D call: TRBD2 (6 bases). The CDR3 runs to 17 residues. CDR1 and CDR2 (germline): SGHTA, FQGTGA. V was cut by 0 bases and J by 5 bases, with 19 bases left in between. CDR3 sequence (DNA): TGTGCCAGCAGCTTAACCAGTCGGACTACTGCCGGCGAGACCCAGTACTTC. Translated: CASSLTSRTTAGETQYF.

The DNA of the CDR3 is TGTGCCAGCAGCCCCCGGGTCCTATTCGGGGTCGCCTACAATGAGCAGTTCTTC. Translating it yields CASSPRVLFGVAYNEQFF. The chain has TRBV21-1 and TRBJ2-1; TRBD2 reflects the table's D call only, with no check against the DNA. TRBV21-1 is a documented pseudogene. The CDR3 consists of 18 residues.

This chain uses TRBV5-8 with TRBJ2-7, with 10 bases aligning to TRBD2. This CDR3 spans 15 amino acids. Germline values: CDR1 SGHTS, CDR2 YDEGEE. Losses at the gene ends were 3 bases for V and 0 bases for J; bases not matched to a gene: 3. The CDR3 region has the DNA TGTGCCAGCAGCTACCCTAGCGGGAGCTCCTACGAGCAGTACTTC. Translated, it gives CASSYPSGSSYEQYF.

Comment on this clone: The germline gene is not matched at one end of the junction; a read error may be the cause. This chain uses TRBV5-4 with TRBJ2-3; D perhaps matches TRBD2 (6 bases). The germline gives CDR1 SGHNT, CDR2 YYREEE (reference sequence). This CDR3 is built from 13 residues. The CDR3 bases are TGTGCCAGCAGCTCGGAACCGAAAACTAGCACGGATTTT. The encoded protein is CASSSEPKTSTDF. The full variable domain, its missing parts supplied by reference TRBV5-4 and TRBJ2-3, is ETGVTQSPTHLIKTRGQQVTLRCSSQSGHNTVSWYQQALGQGPQFIFQYYREEENGRGNFPPRFSGLQFPNYSSELNVNALELDDSALYLCASSSEPKTSTDFGPGTRLTVL.

In its sample, this clone was seen a few times. V and J are TRBV28 and TRBJ1-1; D possibly corresponds to TRBD1 (5 bases). Germline-derived CDR1 and CDR2 are MDHEN and SYDVKM. V lost 1 base and J lost 8, with 17 bases in between. CDR3 length: 15 residues. The CDR3 sequence: CASSLSTKLHREAFF. CDR3 bases: TGTGCCAGCAGTTTATCCACCAAACTCCACAGGGAAGCTTTCTTT.

The chain carries TRBV19 and TRBJ2-7; perhaps TRBD1 as D (6 bases). CDR3 length equals 14 residues. V dropped 2 bases and J dropped 6 bases, with 14 bases sitting between them. CDR1 LNHDA and CDR2 SQIVND come from the germline V gene (reference sequence). CDR3 coding DNA: TGTGCCAGTAGTATATTACAGGGAAACGGCGAGCAGTACTTC. It translates to CASSILQGNGEQYF.